The TCR beta chain under discussion was sequenced for a study of blood T cell repertoires in COVID-19. Study in general: Sample material is recorded as cDNA or gDNA derived from T cells, B-cell-depleted T cells, or PBMCs.

As processed by the authors: The assay estimated nucleated cells by amplifying reference gene primers. TCRdb keeps only in-frame clones here, not all; method: immunoSEQ multiplex PCR. The DNA gave D and trimming, while V, J and clone size come from that table. The sample has under 500,000 clones; around 88% are singletons. CDR3 length: 17 residues. CDR1 is MNHEY, CDR2 SVGEGT, per germline. V gave up 5 bases and J gave up 6 bases; unmatched junction bases: 10. Sequenced sample: peripheral blood. This receptor was taken from a young woman with acute or convalescent COVID-19. The chain links TRBV6-2 or TRBV6-3 to TRBJ1-4; 12 bases are a match to TRBD1. For the CDR3, the DNA is TGTGCCAGCAGTCTGGGGACAGGGGGCGTTCGAGATGAAAAACTGTTTTTT. This sequence encodes CASSLGTGGVRDEKLFF.